The clone carrying this TCR beta chain was seen at least ten times. TCRdb itself ran the 5' RACE reads through MiXCR, one entry per CDR3 protein. The sample consists of about 69,000 distinct CDR3 sequences, less than 6% of them appearing once. The data belong to a study of CD8 T cells in ankylosing spondylitis. The CDR3 extends over 15 amino acids. With 2 bases removed from V and 6 bases from J, the gap between germline ends came to 18 bases. CDR1 is DFQATT, CDR2 SNEGSKA, per germline (reference sequence). The specimen was blood, either unsorted or a sorted T cell fraction (not recorded which). The TCR comes from a male donor with ankylosing spondylitis or in good health (not recorded which). J is TRBJ2-3 and V is TRBV20-1, with D perhaps TRBD1 or TRBD2 (5 bases each). The CDR3 bases are TGCAGTGCTAGACCCTCGGGACCCTCGGCGGATACGCAGTATTTT. Translating it yields CSARPSGPSADTQYF.